One and the same sample provided the 18 T cell receptor beta chains below, sequenced in a study of beta chain features in type 1 diabetes. Study-level points and caveats: Patients with Type 1 diabetes showed moderately but significantly shorter TCRB CDR3s in all four CD4+ subsets.

cDNA synthesis used the whole RNA isolate, giving expressed TCRB sequences. Sequenced by immunoSEQ multiplex PCR; TCRdb stores in-frame clones only, minus some. The table lists 300,000 to 400,000 clones, 8.5% to 10% of them singletons, with about 0.64% in the top ten. These receptors have no identified antigens. The sequenced sample consisted of central memory CD4+ T cells from blood. These receptors all stem from a man aged 30 to 39 with type 1 diabetes.

The V and J genes are TRBV11-2 and TRBJ2-4; D is undetermined. V shed 3 bases and J shed 0 bases, with 12 bases lying between them. Germline CDR1 is SGHAT and CDR2 is FQNNGV. The length of the CDR3 is 16 residues. As DNA, the CDR3 is TGTGCCAGCAGCTTCGTGGGTAGGGCAGCCAAAAACATTCAGTACTTC. This sequence encodes CASSFVGRAAKNIQYF.

This clone was seen repeatedly, ten times or more. This chain uses TRBV18 with TRBJ1-4; D ambiguous. Germline CDR1 reads KGHSH; CDR2 reads LQKENI. V was cut by 3 bases and J by 8 bases, with 4 bases left in between. This CDR3 comprises 11 residues. This CDR3 is CASSPGEKLFF. Here the CDR3 DNA reads TGTGCCAGCTCACCGGGGGAAAAACTGTTTTTT.

The rearrangement links TRBV6-6 to TRBJ1-3, with D unresolved. With 6 bases removed from V and 3 bases from J, the gap between germline ends came to 12 bases. CDR3 length equals 14 residues. Germline values: CDR1 MNHNY, CDR2 SVGAGI (reference sequence). This chain's CDR3 is CASSVLGYGNTIYF. CDR3 bases: TGTGCCAGCAGCGTACTCGGTTATGGAAACACCATATATTTT.

V and J are TRBV27 and TRBJ2-2, with TRBD2 matching 9 bases. The CDR3 spans 17 residues. Trimming took 1 base from V and 4 from J; bases not matched to a gene: 7. Germline-derived CDR1 and CDR2 are MNHEY and SMNVEV (reference sequence). CDR3 sequence: CASSLLGGRAGTGELFF. As DNA, the CDR3 is TGTGCCAGCAGTTTATTGGGCGGGAGGGCTGGCACCGGGGAGCTGTTTTTT.

This clone was recorded a few times. The chain has TRBV5-1 and TRBJ1-3; unclear D gene. The CDR3 is made up of 15 amino acids. The V gene's germline CDR1 is SGHRS and CDR2 YFSETQ. Trimming shortened V by 2 bases and J by 1 base, and 10 bases separated the two germline ends. The CDR3 DNA sequence: TGCGCCAGCAGCTTCGGGAGTACTTCTGGAAACACCATATATTTT. Amino acids: CASSFGSTSGNTIYF.

This clone has a handful of counts. The CDR3 bases are TGTGCCAGCAGCCCAGCTGGCGGGGAGCTGTTTTTT. Residues: CASSPAGGELFF. The genes are TRBV7-2 and TRBJ2-2, with D hard to call. The germline V gene encodes CDR1 SGHTA and CDR2 FQGNSA. CDR3 size: 12 residues. Trimming removed 5 bases at V and 7 bases at J, with 8 bases between.

Only a few counts were recorded for this clone. V gene TRBV6-5 combines with J gene TRBJ2-5; 7 nucleotides line up with TRBD1. The germline V gene has CDR1 MNHEY and CDR2 SVGAGI. This CDR3 contains 14 residues. V lost 7 bases and J lost 1; bases outside the gene matches: 6. The CDR3 is CASISWDSQETQYF. The CDR3 nucleotides read TGTGCCAGCATTAGCTGGGACAGCCAAGAGACCCAGTACTTC.

This clone has more than one count but fewer than ten. This chain links TRBV6-5 with TRBJ1-4; TRBD1 might be the D (5 bases). This CDR3 is built from 13 residues. CDR1 and CDR2 (germline): MNHEY, SVGAGI. Trimming removed 10 bases from V and 8 bases from J, with 17 bases in between. CDR3 sequence reads: CATLQAPGEKLFF. The DNA for the CDR3 is TGTGCCACCTTACAGGCACCTGGAGAAAAACTGTTTTTT.

The chain carries TRBV6-1 and TRBJ2-7; D uncertain. This CDR3 is 13 amino acids long. In germline, CDR1 is MNHNS, CDR2 SASEGT. V was pared by 1 base and J by 2 bases, with 6 bases between. Here the CDR3 DNA reads TGTGCCAGCAGTGAAGGGAAGCCCTACGAGCAGTACTTC. Protein product: CASSEGKPYEQYF.

The rearrangement links TRBV7-3 to TRBJ1-1, with 9 bases fitting TRBD1. The CDR3 is 18 amino acids. Germline CDR1 reads SGHTA; CDR2 reads FQGTGA. The V gene end was trimmed by 0 bases and the J gene end by 0 bases; junction bases not matched to a gene: 8. In nucleotides, the CDR3 is TGTGCCAGCAGCTTAACCTCCGGGACAGGGTTCATGAACACTGAAGCTTTCTTT. The encoded protein is CASSLTSGTGFMNTEAFF. Drawing the rest from reference TRBV7-3 and TRBJ1-1, the complete variable domain is GAGVSQTPSNKVTEKGKYVELRCDPISGHTALYWYRQSLGQGPEFLIYFQGTGAADDSGLPNDRFFAVRPEGSVSTLKIQRTERGDSAVYLCASSLTSGTGFMNTEAFFGQGTRLTVV.

This clone has only a few counts. The rearrangement joins TRBV15 to TRBJ1-1; 8 nucleotides line up with TRBD1. The CDR3 is 13 residues long. Per germline, CDR1 LNHNV and CDR2 YYDKDF (reference sequence). V shed 5 bases, J shed 4 bases, and the junction held 3 bases outside the gene matches. This CDR3 reads CATSQQGGTEAFF. In DNA form, the CDR3 reads TGTGCCACCAGCCAACAGGGGGGCACTGAAGCTTTCTTT.

This chain connects TRBV5-4 to TRBJ2-2; D is uncertain. There are 15 residues in the CDR3. Germline-derived CDR1 and CDR2 are SGHNT and YYREEE (reference sequence). The V gene lost 3 bases and the J gene lost 1 base, with 10 bases spanning the gap. Here the CDR3 DNA reads TGTGCCAGCAGCTCGTCCGGGTGGAACACCGGGGAGCTGTTTTTT. It encodes CASSSSGWNTGELFF. The full variable domain, with the rest looked up from reference TRBV5-4 and TRBJ2-2, is ETGVTQSPTHLIKTRGQQVTLRCSSQSGHNTVSWYQQALGQGPQFIFQYYREEENGRGNFPPRFSGLQFPNYSSELNVNALELDDSALYLCASSSSGWNTGELFFGEGSRLTVL.

J is TRBJ2-2 and V is TRBV5-5; TRBD2 matches 11 bases. Germline CDR1 SGHKS, CDR2 YYEKEE (reference sequence). V shed 2 bases, J shed 4 bases, and the junction held 4 bases outside the gene matches. This CDR3 is built from 16 residues. The CDR3 sequence: CASSFIAGGSTGELFF. Written as DNA, the CDR3 is TGTGCCAGCAGCTTCATAGCGGGAGGGTCCACCGGGGAGCTGTTTTTT.

This clone showed up just a few times. The chain is built from TRBV7-2 and TRBJ2-3, with 8 bases fitting TRBD2. This CDR3 spans 16 amino acids. CDR1 is SGHTA and CDR2 is FQGNSA in the germline V gene. The V gene end was trimmed by 5 bases and the J gene end by 4 bases; junction bases not matched to a gene: 11. The CDR3 DNA reads as TGTGCCAGCAGCCCCCGGGGGGGTGGTACGGCAGATACGCAGTATTTT. Translation: CASSPRGGGTADTQYF.

The J gene is TRBJ2-5, the V gene TRBV25-1; the D gene is possibly TRBD2 (5 bases). Germline loops: CDR1 MGHDK, CDR2 SYGVNS. This CDR3 is 13 amino acids long. Trimming shortened V by 8 bases and J by 5 bases, and 15 bases separated the two germline ends. The CDR3 nucleotides read TGTGCCAGCTCCCGGAGGACTTGGGAGACCCAGTACTTC. It codes for CASSRRTWETQYF.

The table lists this clone with many counts. The rearrangement links TRBV10-3 to TRBJ2-2; D remains unclear. The CDR3 is 11 amino acids. V was shortened by 10 bases and J by 6 bases, with 9 bases between the two germline ends. CDR1 is ENHRY and CDR2 is SYGVKD in the germline V gene. CDR3 region: CATRSSGELFF. The CDR3 region has the DNA TGTGCCACTAGATCCTCCGGGGAGCTGTTTTTT.

The chain links TRBV6-5 to TRBJ2-6; D not certain. CDR3 length: 14 residues. Germline assignment: CDR1 MNHEY and CDR2 SVGAGI. V dropped 3 bases and J dropped 4 bases, with 7 bases sitting between them. CDR3 sequence: CASSYTGGANVLTF. The CDR3 nucleotides are TGTGCCAGCAGTTATACTGGAGGGGCCAACGTCCTGACTTTC.

Many counts were recorded for this clone. The chain recombines TRBV7-3 with TRBJ2-1, with 9 bases lining up with TRBD2. This CDR3 has 14 amino acids. The germline V gene has CDR1 SGHTA and CDR2 FQGTGA. J lost 5 bases, V lost 5 bases, and 4 bases had no gene match. The chain's CDR3 is CASSQGLADNEQFF. The CDR3 DNA reads as TGTGCCAGCAGCCAGGGACTAGCCGACAATGAGCAGTTCTTC.